These 31 T cell receptor beta chains originate from one sample sequenced in a study of cytomegalovirus exposure and HLA in healthy donors. Primers included in the PCR were 60 Vbeta and 13 Jbeta primers. The data were produced by immunoSEQ multiplex PCR, yet TCRdb's version contains in-frame clones alone and is incomplete. This sample has some 140,000 clones, with roughly 80% found just once. The sequenced sample was PBMCs. The receptors come from a female donor in good health and CMV-seronegative.

V and J are TRBV29-1 and TRBJ2-6; TRBD1 agrees at 11 bases. J gave up 2 bases and V 3 bases, and 6 bases lay outside the gene matches. CDR1 is SQVTM and CDR2 is ANQGSEA in the germline V gene. The CDR3 spans 17 residues. The DNA of the CDR3 is TGCAGCGTTGATGAACGGACAGGGGGCGCTGGGGCCAACGTCCTGACTTTC. Translation gives CSVDERTGGAGANVLTF.

This chain links TRBV28 with TRBJ2-1; 11 bases are a match to TRBD1. J gave up 5 bases and V 6 bases, and 9 bases lay outside the gene matches. The germline V gene encodes CDR1 MDHEN and CDR2 SYDVKM. The CDR3 covers 16 residues. The CDR3 spells CASSLLRDRGDNEQFF. CDR3 bases: TGTGCCAGCAGCCTCCTAAGGGACAGGGGGGACAATGAGCAGTTCTTC.

V usage is TRBV7-2 and J usage is TRBJ2-1, with D possibly being TRBD1 (6 bases). V dropped 11 bases and J dropped 5 bases, with 16 bases sitting between them. Germline values: CDR1 SGHTA, CDR2 FQGNSA. CDR3 length: 13 residues. CDR3 sequence (DNA): TGTGCCGACGGGACACCGCCTAACAATGAGCAGTTCTTC. It is translated as CADGTPPNNEQFF.

The genes are TRBV10-2 and TRBJ2-5, with D possibly being TRBD2 (5 bases). The germline gives CDR1 WSHSY, CDR2 SAAADI. The V gene lost 6 bases and the J gene lost 1 base, with 15 bases spanning the gap. The CDR3 has 15 residues. The CDR3: CASRDSLNGQETQYF. CDR3 coding DNA: TGCGCCAGCAGGGACTCCCTAAATGGCCAAGAGACCCAGTACTTC.

J is TRBJ2-3 and V is TRBV4-1, with 7 bases lining up with TRBD2. Germline-derived CDR1 and CDR2 are MGHRA and YSYEKL. The CDR3 is made up of 17 amino acids. The ends lost 0 bases at V and 6 bases at J; junction bases unmatched: 12. The CDR3 loop is CASSQDRVQGGFDTQYF. The CDR3 bases are TGCGCCAGCAGCCAAGATCGGGTTCAGGGAGGGTTTGATACGCAGTATTTT.

This chain joins TRBV5-6 and TRBJ2-3; D might be TRBD2 (5 bases). Germline CDR1 and CDR2: SGHDT and YYEEEE. The CDR3 length is 16 residues. V lost 3 bases and J lost 6, with 20 bases in between. The CDR3 region is CASSSMMSGPRDTQYF. CDR3 nucleotides: TGTGCCAGCAGCTCCATGATGAGCGGCCCTCGGGATACGCAGTATTTT. The full variable domain, rest sourced from reference TRBV5-6 and TRBJ2-3, is DAGVTQSPTHLIKTRGQQVTLRCSPKSGHDTVSWYQQALGQGPQFIFQYYEEEERQRGNFPDRFSGHQFPNYSSELNVNALLLGDSALYLCASSSMMSGPRDTQYFGPGTRLTVL.

The chain links TRBV11-3 to TRBJ1-2, with D possibly TRBD1 on 6 matching bases. The CDR3 loop spans 12 amino acids. V was clipped by 5 bases and J by 13 bases, with 17 bases between them. Germline V gene sequence: CDR1 SGHNT, CDR2 YENEEA. The CDR3 nucleotides read TGTGCCAGCAGCGCCGGGGACACTAGGTGCACCTTC. This sequence encodes CASSAGDTRCTF.

This chain uses TRBV20-1 with TRBJ1-2, with D unresolved. The CDR3 contains 10 residues. V shed 3 bases and J shed 8 bases, with 7 bases lying between them. From germline, CDR1 is DFQATT and CDR2 SNEGSKA (reference sequence). The CDR3 region is CSAREQGYTF. In DNA form, the CDR3 reads TGCAGTGCTAGGGAACAGGGCTACACCTTC.

The chain uses TRBV28 and TRBJ2-3, with 9 bases that match TRBD2. This CDR3 comprises 17 residues. Germline V gene lookup returns CDR1 MDHEN and CDR2 SYDVKM. J was trimmed by 0 bases and V by 3 bases; bases with no gene match: 7. The CDR3 sequence: CASSFRLAGPSTDTQYF. CDR3 nucleotide sequence: TGTGCCAGCAGTTTCCGGCTAGCGGGGCCTAGCACAGATACGCAGTATTTT.

The chain is built from TRBV4-1 and TRBJ1-2; a weak D match, TRBD1 (5 bases). The CDR3 extends over 18 amino acids. V was trimmed by 2 bases and J by 4 bases, leaving 23 bases between them. Germline CDR1 is MGHRA and CDR2 is YSYEKL. CDR3 protein: CASSQTGANGPLGYGYTF. The CDR3 DNA reads as TGCGCCAGCAGCCAAACAGGCGCTAACGGGCCACTCGGCTATGGCTACACCTTC.

This clone showed up just once. The chain combines TRBV28 with TRBJ1-5; 8 positions match TRBD1. CDR1 and CDR2 from the germline V gene are MDHEN and SYDVKM. V lost 7 bases and J lost 0; bases outside the gene matches: 20. The CDR3 is 20 residues long. In DNA, the CDR3 is TGTGCCAGCAAAGGAAGAGGGATTGGGACAGGCTCCTATAGCAATCAGCCCCAGCATTTT. Its protein product is CASKGRGIGTGSYSNQPQHF.

In its sample, this clone was seen a few times. The chain links TRBV6-5 to TRBJ1-1; the D is unclear. The CDR3 sequence is 14 residues long. Trimming shortened V by 7 bases and J by 3 bases, and 15 bases separated the two germline ends. Germline V gene sequence: CDR1 MNHEY, CDR2 SVGAGI. The CDR3 nucleotides read TGTGCCAGCACTACGGGGAGGACCGACACTGAAGCTTTCTTT. Translation: CASTTGRTDTEAFF.

CDR3 coding DNA: TGTGCCTGGAGTTGGGACACCATGAACACTGAAGCTTTCTTT. It yields the protein CAWSWDTMNTEAFF. The chain joins TRBV30 to TRBJ1-1, with D possibly being TRBD1 (6 bases). The germline V and J ends were trimmed by 2 bases and 0 bases, with 10 bases remaining between them. The CDR3 runs to 14 residues. Germline CDR1 and CDR2: GTSNPN and SVGIG (reference sequence).

This rearrangement joins TRBV10-3 to TRBJ2-5, with a tentative D call TRBD2 (6 bases). CDR3 length: 13 residues. Germline V lookup: CDR1 ENHRY, CDR2 SYGVKD. The V end lost 4 bases, the J end lost 4 bases, and 10 bases lay between the germline ends. CDR3 residues: CAISGGVGETQYF. The CDR3 nucleotides read TGTGCCATCAGTGGGGGGGTTGGAGAGACCCAGTACTTC.

The chain uses TRBV19 and TRBJ2-3; a weak D match, TRBD1 (6 bases). Trimming took 0 bases from V and 3 from J, leaving 7 bases between them. The V gene's germline CDR1 is LNHDA and CDR2 SQIVND (reference sequence). The CDR3 is 14 residues long. Here the CDR3 DNA reads TGTGCCAGTAGTATAGAGGGGGCGACAGATACGCAGTATTTT. It encodes CASSIEGATDTQYF. Full variable domain (missing parts from reference TRBV19 and TRBJ2-3): DGGITQSPKYLFRKEGQNVTLSCEQNLNHDAMYWYRQDPGQGLRLIYYSQIVNDFQKGDIAEGYSVSREKKESFPLTVTSAQKNPTAFYLCASSIEGATDTQYFGPGTRLTVL.

The genes are TRBV5-6 and TRBJ2-7; maybe TRBD2 (7 bases). The V end was cut by 3 bases, the J end by 0 bases, with 13 bases between. Germline values: CDR1 SGHDT, CDR2 YYEEEE. The CDR3 length is 15 residues. CDR3 sequence reads: CASSSDRTSSYEQYF. In DNA form, the CDR3 reads TGTGCCAGCAGCTCTGACAGGACTAGCTCCTACGAGCAGTACTTC.

The rearrangement uses TRBV19 and TRBJ1-2, with 7 bases that match TRBD1. V lost 1 base, J lost 5 bases, and 4 bases stayed unmatched. This CDR3 contains 14 residues. Germline V gene sequence: CDR1 LNHDA, CDR2 SQIVND (reference sequence). The CDR3 DNA is TGTGCCAGTAGTATAGGCCCGGGACAGTATGGCTACACCTTC. It encodes CASSIGPGQYGYTF.

The chain employs TRBV27 and TRBJ2-7; tentative D call: TRBD2 (5 bases). This CDR3 has 12 residues. V shed 9 bases and J shed 6 bases, with 15 bases lying between them. CDR1 is MNHEY and CDR2 is SMNVEV in the germline V gene (reference sequence). The CDR3 nucleotides are TGTGCCAGTACGGCTATGGCGGGCGAGCAGTACTTC. Amino acid sequence: CASTAMAGEQYF.

The V and J genes are TRBV5-1 and TRBJ1-1; D remains ambiguous. The CDR3 has 14 amino acids. V was shortened by 3 bases and J by 1 base, with 10 bases between the two germline ends. Per the germline V gene, CDR1 is SGHRS and CDR2 is YFSETQ. CDR3 amino acids: CASSSGLTNTEAFF. In DNA, the CDR3 is TGCGCCAGCAGCTCAGGACTTACGAACACTGAAGCTTTCTTT.

This clone was seen once. This chain uses TRBV10-3 with TRBJ2-3; TRBD2 matches at 8 bases. CDR3 length: 17 residues. Germline V lookup: CDR1 ENHRY, CDR2 SYGVKD. J gave up 0 bases and V 4 bases, and 9 bases lay outside the gene matches. The CDR3 loop is CAISVAGGPTSTDTQYF. The CDR3 DNA reads as TGTGCCATCAGTGTTGCGGGAGGTCCCACTAGCACAGATACGCAGTATTTT.

The chain links TRBV7-2 to TRBJ2-5; tentative D call: TRBD1 (5 bases). V dropped 2 bases and J dropped 0 bases, with 16 bases sitting between them. There are 17 residues in the CDR3. Germline CDR1 and CDR2: SGHTA and FQGNSA. CDR3 amino acids: CASSLRWAQQDQETQYF. In DNA form, the CDR3 reads TGTGCCAGCAGCTTACGATGGGCCCAACAGGACCAAGAGACCCAGTACTTC.

J is TRBJ2-7 and V is TRBV10-1; TRBD2 matches at 7 bases. The CDR3 extends over 14 amino acids. The germline CDR1 and CDR2 sequences are WNHNN and SYGVQD (reference sequence). V lost 6 bases to trimming and J lost 6 bases; unmatched junction nucleotides: 11. The CDR3 reads CASRATSVGGEQYF. CDR3 coding DNA: TGCGCCAGCAGGGCAACTAGCGTGGGCGGCGAGCAGTACTTC.

The chain uses TRBV30 and TRBJ2-1; 7 nucleotides match TRBD1. This CDR3 has 12 amino acids. Germline loops: CDR1 GTSNPN, CDR2 SVGIG (reference sequence). The J segment lost 6 bases and the V segment lost 5 bases, leaving 4 bases of the junction unmatched. In DNA, the CDR3 is TGTGCCTGGGACAGGGCAGGCAATGAGCAGTTCTTC. Protein sequence: CAWDRAGNEQFF.

The chain joins TRBV5-6 to TRBJ2-4; 9 nucleotides match TRBD1. CDR1 and CDR2 from the germline V gene are SGHDT and YYEEEE. Trimming took 4 bases from V and 1 from J; bases not matched to a gene: 12. The CDR3 runs 18 residues. The CDR3 loop is CASSPETGDRAAKNIQYF. Here the CDR3 DNA reads TGTGCCAGCAGCCCCGAAACAGGGGACAGGGCGGCCAAAAACATTCAGTACTTC. Drawing the rest from reference TRBV5-6 and TRBJ2-4, the complete variable domain is DAGVTQSPTHLIKTRGQQVTLRCSPKSGHDTVSWYQQALGQGPQFIFQYYEEEERQRGNFPDRFSGHQFPNYSSELNVNALLLGDSALYLCASSPETGDRAAKNIQYFGAGTRLSVL.

The gene calls are TRBV18 and TRBJ1-5; D is unresolved. CDR3 length equals 15 residues. Germline V gives CDR1 KGHSH, CDR2 LQKENI. The germline V and J ends were trimmed by 2 bases and 4 bases, with 12 bases remaining between them. The CDR3 DNA is TGTGCCAGCTCACCATTTCCGGTTAAAAATCAGCCCCAGCATTTT. This translates into CASSPFPVKNQPQHF.

This chain connects TRBV10-2 to TRBJ2-5; possibly TRBD2 for D (5 bases). V was shortened by 6 bases and J by 3 bases, with 11 bases between the two germline ends. The length of the CDR3 is 13 residues. The germline gives CDR1 WSHSY, CDR2 SAAADI. The CDR3 DNA follows: TGCGCCAGCAGCGGGGTCCGTAAAGAGACCCAGTACTTC. Protein: CASSGVRKETQYF.

The J gene is TRBJ1-5, the V gene TRBV28; 7 positions match TRBD1. The ends lost 6 bases at V and 3 bases at J; junction bases unmatched: 8. The CDR3 extends over 15 amino acids. CDR1 is MDHEN, CDR2 SYDVKM, per germline. CDR3 DNA: TGTGCCAGCAGCCTCACACAGGGGACCAATCAGCCCCAGCATTTT. It codes for CASSLTQGTNQPQHF.

The chain carries TRBV7-8 and TRBJ2-5; TRBD1 agrees at 10 bases. Trimming took 5 bases from V and 3 from J; bases not matched to a gene: 6. Germline lookup yields CDR1 SGHVS and CDR2 FQNEAQ. The CDR3 has 15 residues. Written as DNA, the CDR3 is TGTGCCAGCAGCCCAAGGGACAGGGGAGAAGAGACCCAGTACTTC. This codes for CASSPRDRGEETQYF.

The J gene is TRBJ1-6, the V gene TRBV5-1; D is uncertain. This CDR3 has 14 residues. Germline-derived CDR1 and CDR2 are SGHRS and YFSETQ. V lost 3 bases to trimming and J lost 7 bases, with 11 bases between them. CDR3 loop: CASSSDWKNSPLHF. The CDR3 DNA follows: TGCGCCAGCAGCTCGGACTGGAAGAATTCACCCCTCCACTTT.

The table lists this clone with a few counts. CDR3 region: CASSDRADTEAFF. As DNA, the CDR3 is TGCGCCAGCAGTGACAGGGCGGACACTGAAGCTTTCTTT. V and J are TRBV4-1 and TRBJ1-1, with TRBD1 matching over 7 bases. The CDR3 is made up of 13 amino acids. The trim removed 6 bases at V and 3 bases at J, leaving 4 bases unmatched. In germline, CDR1 is MGHRA, CDR2 YSYEKL.

CDR3 region: CASSRTGINTGELFF. In nucleotides, the CDR3 is TGTGCCAGCAGCCGGACAGGGATTAACACCGGGGAGCTGTTTTTT. The genes are TRBV7-9 and TRBJ2-2; 8 nucleotides line up with TRBD1. From germline, CDR1 is SEHNR and CDR2 FQNEAQ (reference sequence). This CDR3 has 15 residues. V was pared by 5 bases and J by 2 bases, with 4 bases of the junction left unmatched.